This TCR beta chain came from a study of blood T cell repertoires in COVID-19 (dated by TCRdb to the early 2020s). In the study overall: Samples covering the acute and convalescent phases of COVID-19 were provided by collaborators in the United States, Italy and Spain. The prospective study material was composed of cDNA or gDNA derived from T cells, B-cell-depleted T cells, or PBMCs. The dataset comprised deeply sampled blood TCRbeta repertoires from subjects exposed to, actively infected with, or recovered from COVID-19. The repertoires were released in a freely available public database intended as a resource for research on the immune response to SARS-CoV-2. Samples came from the ongoing ImmuneRACE study (first 160 participants) plus 1,254 subjects from 6 global collaborators. A de-identified subject ID, COVID-19 status, age in years and sex were almost always included in the sample metadata. Where HLA class I and class II types were available, the types were taken from metadata supplied by the sample provider, not from assay-based typing. Here is what the overall study found, with its caveats: The quantity of clinical and demographic metadata differed by source and by participant and was supplied without curation.

TCRbeta CDR3 regions were amplified from genomic DNA using the immunoSEQ Assay, a bias-controlled multiplex PCR. The original pipeline was this. Within the assay, amplification of reference gene primers was used to estimate how many nucleated cells each sample contained. To quantify the absolute abundance of each unique TCRbeta CDR3 rearrangement, sequence reads were collapsed and filtered. For each sample, productive Simpson clonality was calculated as the square root of Simpson's diversity index across productive rearrangements. Imported from immuneACCESS, the table was reduced by TCRdb to in-frame sequences with V and J called. These copies leave out some clones; in studies compared against another copy, an unresolved V gene accounts for under half, and the cause of the remainder is not known. Clone size and the V and J calls come from that table; the DNA yielded D and trimming. For this sample there are fewer than 250,000 clones; approximately 90% appear just once. The ten top clones hold approximately 4.5% of the sample.

Of note for this clone: Its antigen target is currently unknown. No base quality information exists; no much larger clone differs at one position.

The germline V gene (reference sequence) yields DFQATT for CDR1 and SNEGSKA for CDR2. The CDR3 spans 14 residues, from the cysteine through the phenylalanine. This entry keeps only the CDR3 DNA: 42 bases, framed from base 1. Clipping removes 3 bases from V and 5 bases from J, with 10 as the unmatched junction base count. The collaborating institutions used their own protocols to collect whole blood in K2EDTA tubes. Collaborator samples were shipped for TCRbeta analysis as frozen whole blood, isolated PBMCs, or DNA extracted from either sample type. The chain is made from TRBV20-1 and TRBJ2-7, with 7 bases aligning to TRBD2. This TCR was recovered from a human donor in a cohort sampled during active COVID-19. Sequencing was done on a sample of peripheral blood. The CDR3 corresponds to CSASNGGSTHEQYF. The DNA sequence is as follows: TGCAGTGCTAGTAACGGCGGGAGTACCCACGAGCAGTACTTC.